These T cell receptor beta chains were read from a single sample in a study of CD8 T cells in Susac syndrome. MiXCR, applied by TCRdb to the immunoSEQ multiplex PCR reads, yields one record per CDR3 protein. The sample lists around 130,000 distinct CDR3 sequences, about 95% occurring once. The sample comprised CD4+ T cells from PBMCs. All receptors derive from a human donor with multiple sclerosis. CDR3s include the opening cysteine and the closing phenylalanine or tryptophan. The size of a clone is reported for some rows only, either as once, few or many, or as a class for expanded clones.

cdr3_aa clone_size j_call v_call
CASSLRGNTIYF . TRBJ1-3 TRBV13
CASSPYGGEGYTF . TRBJ1-2 TRBV4-3
CSANGGGNTIYF few TRBJ1-3 TRBV29-1
CASSTGLNYGYTF . TRBJ1-2 TRBV6-1
CATSRDKNRGHEQYF . TRBJ2-7 TRBV15
CAISDSVSSYNEQFF . TRBJ2-1 TRBV10-3
CASSYSGGTSEKLFF . TRBJ1-4 TRBV6-5
CSARNSNQPQHF . TRBJ1-5 TRBV20-1
CAWSPGGGGGYTF . TRBJ1-2 TRBV30
CASSPSIHEQFF once TRBJ2-1 TRBV18
CASSPMGGVYGYTF . TRBJ1-2 TRBV12-3/TRBV12-4
CASSSGTVELANYGYTF . TRBJ1-2 TRBV5-4
CASSLQSGGQETQYF . TRBJ2-5 TRBV5-1
CASSWGAGGPGDEQFF . TRBJ2-1 TRBV7-2
CASSLRAGASYGYTF . TRBJ1-2 TRBV7-3
CATTAGDREAFF . TRBJ1-1 TRBV28
CASSIGRTSGRANEQFF . TRBJ2-1 TRBV5-6
CASSPHEFSTGELFF . TRBJ2-2 TRBV3-1
CASSPPRTEKGEKLFF . TRBJ1-4 TRBV18
CSASTDTRGEKLFF . TRBJ1-4 TRBV29-1
CASRQSGGATDTQYF . TRBJ2-3 TRBV12-3/TRBV12-4
CSVDRKETQYF . TRBJ2-5 TRBV29-1
CASSATSRNTEAFF . TRBJ1-1 TRBV9
CASSPSLDNQETQYF . TRBJ2-5 TRBV7-8
CASDIGMNYGYTF . TRBJ1-2 TRBV6-1
CSAKKFLQVGGPEAFF . TRBJ1-1 TRBV29-1
CASSYSVGHAGTEAFF . TRBJ1-1 TRBV6-5
CASSYGGPVRGYTF . TRBJ1-2 TRBV6-2/TRBV6-3
CASSYQPGTDGYTF . TRBJ1-2 TRBV27
CAWSPRLQETQYF . TRBJ2-5 TRBV30
CASSLDGTAYGYTF . TRBJ1-2 TRBV4-1
CASSPQRDEAFF . TRBJ1-1 TRBV18
CASSPRPGELFF . TRBJ2-2 TRBV6-5
CAIRAPDYGYTF . TRBJ1-2 TRBV5-1
CASSSGQGADSYGYTF . TRBJ1-2 TRBV6-2/TRBV6-3
CASSQDQARVNSPLHF . TRBJ1-6 TRBV4-3
CASSEAGAQTPLHF . TRBJ1-6 TRBV10-2
CSVELIGQPQHF . TRBJ1-5 TRBV29-1
CASSHGRDRVYNEQFF . TRBJ2-1 TRBV3-1
CASSPRDRAFGGYTF . TRBJ1-2 TRBV12-3/TRBV12-4
CASSYTAGGSSGNTIYF . TRBJ1-3 TRBV6-5